The 28 T cell receptor beta chains below all came from one sample that was sequenced in a study of vaccination effects on CD4 cells after COVID-19. Sequencing followed a ViraFEST assay step that expanded antigen-specific CD4+ T cells with viral peptide pools. Subsequent to a culture period of under 11 days, CD4+ T cells were isolated. Participants got two doses of BNT162b2 or mRNA-1273 vaccine. No antigens are known for them. Sequenced by immunoSEQ multiplex PCR; TCRdb stores in-frame clones only, minus some. Here the sample spans around 60,000 clones, more than 70% being singletons. The sequenced sample was CD4+ T cells from PBMCs cultured with HCoV-229E spike peptides, obtained after COVID-19 vaccination. These receptors were collected from a human donor who received a COVID-19 vaccine.

The chain is built from TRBV2 and TRBJ2-3; maybe TRBD2 (6 bases). The V gene's germline CDR1 is SNHLY and CDR2 FYNNEI. This CDR3 has 15 amino acids. The ends were cut back, 9 bases at V and 0 bases at J, with 16 bases in the middle. The CDR3 nucleotides read TGTGCCAGTAAATACACCGGGACTAGCACAGATACGCAGTATTTT. Amino acid sequence: CASKYTGTSTDTQYF.

This clone occurred a few times. The chain joins TRBV9 to TRBJ1-1, with 7 positions matching TRBD1. Germline assignment: CDR1 SGDLS and CDR2 YYNGEE. V dropped 8 bases and J dropped 0; count of bases not matched to a gene: 4. The CDR3 is made up of 13 amino acids. CDR3 loop: CASGTDMNTEAFF. The CDR3 nucleotides read TGTGCCAGTGGGACAGACATGAACACTGAAGCTTTCTTT.

The rearrangement joins TRBV12-3 or TRBV12-4 to TRBJ1-5; weak D call: TRBD1 (6 bases). The germline V and J ends were trimmed by 5 bases and 7 bases, with 12 bases remaining between them. The CDR3 covers 13 residues. CDR3 coding DNA: TGTGCCAGCAGTAACAGGGAGGGGCAGCCCCAGCATTTT. Protein sequence: CASSNREGQPQHF.

This chain connects TRBV5-1 to TRBJ2-5; 11 positions match TRBD2. This CDR3 has 15 residues. The germline V gene encodes CDR1 SGHRS and CDR2 YFSETQ. The ends lost 3 bases at V and 9 bases at J; junction bases unmatched: 10. For the CDR3, the DNA is TGCGCCAGCAGCTATGAACTAGCGGGGGTCATGGCCCAGTACTTC. It specifies CASSYELAGVMAQYF.

This sequence joins TRBV6-6 and TRBJ1-5; no definite D call. Germline lookup yields CDR1 MNHNY and CDR2 SVGAGI (reference sequence). V lost 6 bases and J lost 0, with 9 bases in between. CDR3 length equals 14 residues. CDR3 region: CASSPPGSNQPQHF. CDR3 nucleotides: TGTGCCAGCAGCCCCCCAGGTAGCAATCAGCCCCAGCATTTT.

The CDR3 region has the DNA TGTGCCAGCAGCTTGTGGGTGGCTGGGGCCAACGTCCTGACTTTC. Translating it yields CASSLWVAGANVLTF. The chain carries TRBV7-3 and TRBJ2-6; no firm D call. CDR3 length: 15 amino acids. The ends were cut back, 3 bases at V and 2 bases at J, with 8 bases in the middle. Germline CDR1 SGHTA, CDR2 FQGTGA. Using reference TRBV7-3 and TRBJ2-6 for the parts outside the CDR3, the full variable domain is GAGVSQTPSNKVTEKGKYVELRCDPISGHTALYWYRQSLGQGPEFLIYFQGTGAADDSGLPNDRFFAVRPEGSVSTLKIQRTERGDSAVYLCASSLWVAGANVLTFGAGSRLTVL.

The chain couples TRBV18 to TRBJ2-7, with 11 positions matching TRBD2. With V trimmed by 6 bases and J by 4 bases, 8 bases remained unmatched. The V gene's germline CDR1 is KGHSH and CDR2 LQKENI. The CDR3 is made up of 15 amino acids. The CDR3 loop is CASSPTSGGRYEQYV. DNA of the CDR3: TGTGCCAGCTCGCCAACTAGCGGGGGTAGATACGAGCAGTACGTC.

The DNA of the CDR3 is TGCGCCAGCAGCCCCACAGGGTATAGCAATCAGCCCCAGCATTTT. The encoded protein is CASSPTGYSNQPQHF. The chain links TRBV5-1 to TRBJ1-5; perhaps TRBD1 as D (6 bases). The germline V and J ends were trimmed by 4 bases and 0 bases, with 11 bases remaining between them. The CDR3 covers 15 residues. Germline CDR1 SGHRS, CDR2 YFSETQ.

V is TRBV28 and J is TRBJ1-3; D perhaps matches TRBD1 (5 bases). Trimming left V 0 bases short and J 4 bases short, with 13 bases between. CDR3 length: 16 residues. Germline lookup yields CDR1 MDHEN and CDR2 SYDVKM. Here the CDR3 reads CASSLWGEVTGNTIYF. The CDR3 DNA follows: TGTGCCAGCAGTTTATGGGGGGAAGTAACGGGAAACACCATATATTTT.

J is TRBJ1-6 and V is TRBV12-3 or TRBV12-4; D not certain. The CDR3 spans 13 residues. Trimming left V 6 bases short and J 1 base short, with 4 bases between. CDR3 DNA: TGTGCCAGCAGCTTTTCCTATAATTCACCCCTCCACTTT. Its protein is CASSFSYNSPLHF.

The chain is built from TRBV4-1 and TRBJ2-1, with D perhaps assigned TRBD1 or TRBD2 (5 bases each). The CDR3 is 17 residues long. Germline V gene lookup returns CDR1 MGHRA and CDR2 YSYEKL. V was cut by 3 bases and J by 2 bases, with 17 bases left in between. The CDR3 nucleotides are TGCGCCAGCAGCCAGCACCCCGGGACCCCTGCCTACAATGAGCAGTTCTTC. Protein product: CASSQHPGTPAYNEQFF.

The chain recombines TRBV9 with TRBJ2-5; D may be TRBD1 (5 bases). Trimming shortened V by 3 bases and J by 2 bases, and 14 bases separated the two germline ends. The CDR3 has 15 residues. Germline V gene lookup returns CDR1 SGDLS and CDR2 YYNGEE. CDR3 region: CASSEKAGIQETQYF. CDR3 in DNA: TGTGCCAGCAGCGAGAAGGCAGGGATACAAGAGACCCAGTACTTC. The full variable domain, its missing parts supplied by reference TRBV9 and TRBJ2-5, is DSGVTQTPKHLITATGQRVTLRCSPRSGDLSVYWYQQSLDQGLQFLIQYYNGEERAKGNILERFSAQQFPDLHSELNLSSLELGDSALYFCASSEKAGIQETQYFGPGTRLLVL.

A few counts support this clone. The V gene is TRBV2, the J gene TRBJ2-2; D gene ambiguous. The germline V gene encodes CDR1 SNHLY and CDR2 FYNNEI. With 1 base removed from V and 8 bases from J, the gap between germline ends came to 8 bases. The CDR3 has 13 amino acids. The CDR3 bases are TGTGCCAGCAGTGAAGTCCCCGTAGGGGAGCTGTTTTTT. Translated, it gives CASSEVPVGELFF.

The chain carries TRBV6-6 and TRBJ2-7; 7 bases fit TRBD1. V was clipped by 7 bases and J by 6 bases; unmatched bases: 15. CDR3 length equals 15 residues. Germline V CDR1 and CDR2: MNHNY, SVGAGI (reference sequence). The CDR3 reads CASMGDLRGSGEQYV. The CDR3 bases are TGTGCCAGCATGGGGGACCTCAGGGGGTCGGGCGAGCAGTACGTC.

The chain combines TRBV24-1 with TRBJ2-1; D call uncertain. The CDR3 has 12 residues. Germline V CDR1 and CDR2: KGHDR, SFDVKD. Trimming shortened V by 4 bases and J by 8 bases, and 8 bases separated the two germline ends. CDR3 coding DNA: TGTGCCACCAGTGACCCTTACCATGAGCAGTTCTTC. Protein product: CATSDPYHEQFF.

This CDR3 reads CASSSTGGANEKLFF. In nucleotides, the CDR3 is TGTGCCAGCAGCTCGACAGGGGGAGCTAATGAAAAACTGTTTTTT. The chain uses TRBV11-2 and TRBJ1-4; 9 bases are a match to TRBD1. With 4 bases clipped from V and 3 bases from J, the junction kept 3 bases outside the gene matches. Looked up from germline, CDR1 is SGHAT and CDR2 is FQNNGV. The CDR3 is 15 amino acids.

This clone was counted only a few times. The chain carries TRBV6-1 and TRBJ1-4; D gene unclear. Per germline, CDR1 MNHNS and CDR2 SASEGT. This CDR3 comprises 16 residues. The germline V and J ends were trimmed by 4 bases and 0 bases, with 12 bases remaining between them. DNA of the CDR3: TGTGCCAGCAGTGTTAACAGATGGGCAACTAATGAAAAACTGTTTTTT. It encodes CASSVNRWATNEKLFF.

This sequence joins TRBV24-1 and TRBJ2-1, with 9 bases aligning to TRBD1. Germline loops: CDR1 KGHDR, CDR2 SFDVKD. There are 20 residues in the CDR3. Unmatched junction bases numbered 15, after V lost 3 bases and J lost 1 base. DNA for the CDR3: TGTGCCACCAGTGATGCTCCGGGACAGGGTAGTATTGGATCCTACAATGAGCAGTTCTTC. It is translated as CATSDAPGQGSIGSYNEQFF.

The chain couples TRBV2 to TRBJ1-2; 7 bases line up with TRBD1. Trimming took 2 bases from V and 2 from J; bases not matched to a gene: 5. The CDR3 consists of 15 residues. From germline, CDR1 is SNHLY and CDR2 FYNNEI. CDR3 region: CASSERGLANYGYTF. CDR3 DNA sequence: TGTGCCAGCAGTGAAAGGGGGCTGGCGAACTATGGCTACACCTTC. Full variable domain (rest looked up from reference TRBV2 and TRBJ1-2): EPEVTQTPSHQVTQMGQEVILRCVPISNHLYFYWYRQILGQKVEFLVSFYNNEISEKSEIFDDQFSVERPDGSNFTLKIRSTKLEDSAMYFCASSERGLANYGYTFGSGTRLTVV.

CDR3 nucleotide sequence: TGTGCCAGCAGCCCCGGACTAGCGGGGGCCTCAGATACGCAGTATTTT. Protein: CASSPGLAGASDTQYF. This chain uses TRBV6-6 with TRBJ2-3; 13 bases line up with TRBD2. The J segment lost 4 bases and the V segment lost 6 bases, leaving 7 bases of the junction unmatched. Per germline, CDR1 MNHNY and CDR2 SVGAGI (reference sequence). The CDR3 is 16 residues long.

V gene TRBV27 combines with J gene TRBJ1-2; 7 positions agree with TRBD1. Germline V gives CDR1 MNHEY, CDR2 SMNVEV (reference sequence). The CDR3 is 15 amino acids. The trim removed 4 bases at V and 6 bases at J, leaving 11 bases unmatched. The CDR3 region has the DNA TGTGCCAGCAGTTCATCGGACAGGCTCGGGGATGGCTACACCTTC. It specifies CASSSSDRLGDGYTF.

The chain combines TRBV25-1 with TRBJ1-5; 9 bases map to TRBD1. The germline V gene encodes CDR1 MGHDK and CDR2 SYGVNS. V was clipped by 6 bases and J by 7 bases; unmatched bases: 13. The CDR3 has 16 residues. This CDR3 reads CASSPAGTGKLQPQHF. The CDR3 DNA follows: TGTGCCAGCAGCCCCGCCGGGACAGGGAAATTACAGCCCCAGCATTTT.

This clone was seen a handful of times. The V gene is TRBV5-1, the J gene TRBJ2-2, with a weak D call TRBD2 (5 bases). V lost 5 bases and J lost 3, with 14 bases in between. The CDR3 spans 15 residues. From germline, CDR1 is SGHRS and CDR2 YFSETQ. The chain's CDR3 is CASRRWTEDTGELFF. CDR3 nucleotide sequence: TGCGCCAGCAGGAGGTGGACGGAGGACACCGGGGAGCTGTTTTTT.

This chain's CDR3 is CASSLARTINQPQHF. In DNA form, the CDR3 reads TGTGCCAGCAGCTTAGCTAGGACAATCAATCAGCCCCAGCATTTT. The chain couples TRBV7-9 to TRBJ1-5, with D tentatively TRBD1 (5 bases). Between the trimmed V and J ends, which lost 0 bases and 3 bases, there was a span of 9 bases. This CDR3 has 15 amino acids. The V gene's germline CDR1 is SEHNR and CDR2 FQNEAQ (reference sequence).

The chain links TRBV30 to TRBJ1-3; D might be TRBD1 (5 bases). V shed 3 bases and J shed 4 bases, with 16 bases lying between them. In germline, CDR1 is GTSNPN, CDR2 SVGIG (reference sequence). The CDR3 is 15 residues long. The CDR3 nucleotides are TGTGCCTGGAGGCTTATGTCGGGGGTGGGAAACACCATATATTTT. This codes for CAWRLMSGVGNTIYF. Combining the CDR3 with reference TRBV30 and TRBJ1-3 gives the whole variable domain SQTIHQWPATLVQPVGSPLSLECTVEGTSNPNLYWYRQAAGRGLQLLFYSVGIGQISSEVPQNLSASRPQDRQFILSSKKLLLSDSGFYLCAWRLMSGVGNTIYFGEGSWLTVV.

This chain connects TRBV28 to TRBJ1-2; no reliable D call. V shed 5 bases and J shed 0 bases, with 10 bases lying between them. The V gene's germline CDR1 is MDHEN and CDR2 SYDVKM. There are 14 residues in the CDR3. CDR3 in DNA: TGTGCCAGCAGTACAAATCCGGCTAACTATGGCTACACCTTC. This translates into CASSTNPANYGYTF.

CDR3 sequence (DNA): TGTGCCACCAGTGATCCGGGGCGAGAGACCCAGTACTTC. It translates to CATSDPGRETQYF. This chain connects TRBV24-1 to TRBJ2-5; possibly TRBD1 or TRBD2 for D (5 bases each). Germline V gene sequence: CDR1 KGHDR, CDR2 SFDVKD. V lost 3 bases and J 4 bases, leaving 8 bases between the germline ends. The CDR3 extends over 13 amino acids.

The V and J genes are TRBV6-5 and TRBJ1-1; 8 positions agree with TRBD1. CDR1 and CDR2 from the germline V gene are MNHEY and SVGAGI. V shed 4 bases, J shed 2 bases, and the junction held 6 bases outside the gene matches. This CDR3 has 15 amino acids. CDR3 nucleotides: TGTGCCAGCAGTTCCCCGACAGGGGATAACACTGAAGCTTTCTTT. Residues: CASSSPTGDNTEAFF.